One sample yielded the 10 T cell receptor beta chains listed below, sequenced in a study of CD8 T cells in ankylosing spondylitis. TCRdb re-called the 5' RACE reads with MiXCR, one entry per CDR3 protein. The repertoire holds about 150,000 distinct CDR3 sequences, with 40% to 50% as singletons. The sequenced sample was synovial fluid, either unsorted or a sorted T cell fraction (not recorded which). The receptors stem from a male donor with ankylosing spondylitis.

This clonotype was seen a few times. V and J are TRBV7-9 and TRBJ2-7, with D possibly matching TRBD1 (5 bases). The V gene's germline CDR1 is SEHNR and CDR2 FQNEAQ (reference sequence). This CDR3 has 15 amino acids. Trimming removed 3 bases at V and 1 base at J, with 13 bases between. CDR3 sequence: CASSFYRNLSYEQYF. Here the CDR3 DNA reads TGTGCCAGCAGCTTTTACAGGAATTTATCCTACGAGCAGTACTTC.

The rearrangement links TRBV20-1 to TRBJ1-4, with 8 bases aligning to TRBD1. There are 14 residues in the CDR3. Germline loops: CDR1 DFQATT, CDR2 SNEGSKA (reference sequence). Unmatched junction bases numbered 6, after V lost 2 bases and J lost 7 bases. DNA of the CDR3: TGCAGTGCTAGACGGCAGGGGGCCGCTGAAAAACTGTTTTTT. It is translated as CSARRQGAAEKLFF.

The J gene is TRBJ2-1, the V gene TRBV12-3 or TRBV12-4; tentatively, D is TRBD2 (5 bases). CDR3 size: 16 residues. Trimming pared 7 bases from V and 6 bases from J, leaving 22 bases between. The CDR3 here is CASTPDSLEAPNEQFF. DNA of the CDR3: TGTGCCAGCACCCCGGACTCACTGGAGGCCCCCAATGAGCAGTTCTTC.

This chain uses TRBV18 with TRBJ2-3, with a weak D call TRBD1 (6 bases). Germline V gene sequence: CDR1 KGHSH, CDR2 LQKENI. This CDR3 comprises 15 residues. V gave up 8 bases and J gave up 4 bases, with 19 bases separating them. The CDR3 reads CASIQGPGFPDTQYF. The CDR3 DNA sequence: TGTGCCAGCATCCAGGGGCCCGGGTTTCCAGATACGCAGTATTTT.

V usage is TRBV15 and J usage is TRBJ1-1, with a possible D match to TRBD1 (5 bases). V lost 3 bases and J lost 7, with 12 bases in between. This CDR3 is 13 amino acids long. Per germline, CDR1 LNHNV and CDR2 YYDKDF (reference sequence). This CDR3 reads CATSSPGAYEAFF. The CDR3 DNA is TGTGCCACCAGCAGTCCCGGGGCGTATGAAGCTTTCTTT.

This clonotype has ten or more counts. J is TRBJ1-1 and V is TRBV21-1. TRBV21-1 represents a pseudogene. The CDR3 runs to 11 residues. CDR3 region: CASSKPKRAFF. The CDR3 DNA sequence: TGTGCCAGCAGCAAACCTAAAAGGGCTTTCTTT.

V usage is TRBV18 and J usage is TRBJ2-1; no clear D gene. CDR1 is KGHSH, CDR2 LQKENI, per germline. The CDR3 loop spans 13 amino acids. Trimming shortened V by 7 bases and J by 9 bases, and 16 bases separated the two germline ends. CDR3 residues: CASYPSTNSEQFF. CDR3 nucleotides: TGTGCCAGCTACCCCTCCACCAATAGTGAGCAGTTCTTC.

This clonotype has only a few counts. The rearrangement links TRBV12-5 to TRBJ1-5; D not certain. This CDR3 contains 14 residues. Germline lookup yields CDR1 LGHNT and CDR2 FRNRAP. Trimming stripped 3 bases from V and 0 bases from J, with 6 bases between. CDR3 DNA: TGTGCTAGTGGTTTCTGGGATAGCAATCAGCCCCAGCATTTT. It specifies CASGFWDSNQPQHF.

Written as DNA, the CDR3 is TGTGCCAGCAGTCCTAGGACTAGCGGCCGGGAGCTGTTTTTT. It encodes CASSPRTSGRELFF. The chain carries TRBV28 and TRBJ2-2; 10 positions agree with TRBD2. The CDR3 has 14 residues. V dropped 5 bases and J dropped 9; count of bases not matched to a gene: 6. Germline CDR1 MDHEN, CDR2 SYDVKM. The full variable domain, its missing parts supplied by reference TRBV28 and TRBJ2-2, is DVKVTQSSRYLVKRTGEKVFLECVQDMDHENMFWYRQDPGLGLRLIYFSYDVKMKEKGDIPEGYSVSREKKERFSLILESASTNQTSMYLCASSPRTSGRELFFGEGSRLTVL.

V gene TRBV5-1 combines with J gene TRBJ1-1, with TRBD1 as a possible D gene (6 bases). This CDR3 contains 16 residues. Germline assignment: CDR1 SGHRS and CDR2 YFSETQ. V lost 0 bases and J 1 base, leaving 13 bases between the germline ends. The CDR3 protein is CASSLELQGPNTEAFF. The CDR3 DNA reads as TGCGCCAGCAGCTTGGAACTTCAGGGGCCGAACACTGAAGCTTTCTTT.